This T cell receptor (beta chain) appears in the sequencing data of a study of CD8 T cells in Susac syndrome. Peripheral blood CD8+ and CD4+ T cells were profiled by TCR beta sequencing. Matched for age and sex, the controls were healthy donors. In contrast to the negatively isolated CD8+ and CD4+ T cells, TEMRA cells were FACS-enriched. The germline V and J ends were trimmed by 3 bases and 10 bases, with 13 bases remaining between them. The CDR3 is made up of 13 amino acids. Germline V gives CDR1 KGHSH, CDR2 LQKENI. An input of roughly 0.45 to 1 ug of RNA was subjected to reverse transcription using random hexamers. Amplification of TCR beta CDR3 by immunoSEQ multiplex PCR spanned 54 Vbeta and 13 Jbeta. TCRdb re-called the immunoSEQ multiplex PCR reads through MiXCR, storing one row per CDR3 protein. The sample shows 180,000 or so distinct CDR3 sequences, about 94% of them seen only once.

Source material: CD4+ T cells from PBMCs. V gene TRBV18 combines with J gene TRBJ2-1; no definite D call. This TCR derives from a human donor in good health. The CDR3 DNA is TGTGCCAGCTCACCCGGAACAGACCCCGAGCAGTTCTTC. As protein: CASSPGTDPEQFF.